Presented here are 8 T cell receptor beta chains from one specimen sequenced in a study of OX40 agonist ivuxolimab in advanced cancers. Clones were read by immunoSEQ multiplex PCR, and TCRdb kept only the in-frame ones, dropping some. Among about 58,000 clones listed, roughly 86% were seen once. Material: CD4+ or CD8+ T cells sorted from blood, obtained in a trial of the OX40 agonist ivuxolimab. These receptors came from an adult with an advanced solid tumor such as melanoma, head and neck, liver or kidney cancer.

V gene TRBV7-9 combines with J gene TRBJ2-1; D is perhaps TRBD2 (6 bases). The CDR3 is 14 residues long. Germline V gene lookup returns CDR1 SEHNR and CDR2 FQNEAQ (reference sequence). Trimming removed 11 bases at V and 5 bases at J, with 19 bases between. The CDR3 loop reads CASGDPTRNNEQFF. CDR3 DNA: TGTGCCTCTGGAGACCCGACTAGAAACAATGAGCAGTTCTTC. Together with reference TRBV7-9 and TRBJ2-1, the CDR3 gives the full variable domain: DTGVSQNPRHKITKRGQNVTFRCDPISEHNRLYWYRQTLGQGPEFLTYFQNEAQLEKSRLLSDRFSAERPKGSFSTLEIQRTEQGDSAMYLCASGDPTRNNEQFFGPGTRLTVL.

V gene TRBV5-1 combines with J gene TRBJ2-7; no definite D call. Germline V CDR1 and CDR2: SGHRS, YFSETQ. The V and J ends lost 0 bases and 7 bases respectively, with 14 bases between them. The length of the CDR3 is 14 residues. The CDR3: CASSLAPGLGEQYF. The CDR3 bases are TGCGCCAGCAGCTTGGCCCCAGGATTGGGGGAGCAGTACTTC.

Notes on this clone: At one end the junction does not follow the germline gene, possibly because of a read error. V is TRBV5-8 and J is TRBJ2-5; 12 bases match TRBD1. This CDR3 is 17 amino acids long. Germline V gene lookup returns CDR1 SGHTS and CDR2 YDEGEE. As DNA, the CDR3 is TGTGCCAGCAGCTTGGGGGACAGGGGGCCGTACCAGGAGACCCAGTACTTC. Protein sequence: CASSLGDRGPYQETQYF. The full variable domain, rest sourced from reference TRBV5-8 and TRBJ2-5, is EAGVTQSPTHLIKTRGQQATLRCSPISGHTSVYWYQQALGLGLQFLLWYDEGEERNRGNFPPRFSGRQFPNYSSELNVNALELEDSALYLCASSLGDRGPYQETQYFGPGTRLLVL.

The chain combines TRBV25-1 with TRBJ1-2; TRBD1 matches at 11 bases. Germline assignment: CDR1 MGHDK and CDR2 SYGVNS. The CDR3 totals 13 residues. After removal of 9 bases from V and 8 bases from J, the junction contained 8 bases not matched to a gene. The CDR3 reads CASTGQGAGGYTF. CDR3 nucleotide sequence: TGTGCCAGTACAGGACAGGGGGCAGGCGGCTACACCTTC.

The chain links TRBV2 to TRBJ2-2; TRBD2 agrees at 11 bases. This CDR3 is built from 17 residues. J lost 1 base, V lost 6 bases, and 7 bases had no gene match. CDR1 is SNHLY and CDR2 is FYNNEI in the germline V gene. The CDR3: CASSPASGGRNTGELFF. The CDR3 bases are TGTGCCAGCAGCCCGGCTAGCGGGGGGAGGAACACCGGGGAGCTGTTTTTT.

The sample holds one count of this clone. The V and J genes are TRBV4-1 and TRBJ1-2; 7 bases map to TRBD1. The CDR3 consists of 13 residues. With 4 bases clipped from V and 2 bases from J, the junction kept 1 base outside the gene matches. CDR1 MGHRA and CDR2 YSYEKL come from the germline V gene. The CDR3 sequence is CASSLTGNYGYTF. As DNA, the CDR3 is TGCGCCAGCAGCCTGACAGGGAACTATGGCTACACCTTC.

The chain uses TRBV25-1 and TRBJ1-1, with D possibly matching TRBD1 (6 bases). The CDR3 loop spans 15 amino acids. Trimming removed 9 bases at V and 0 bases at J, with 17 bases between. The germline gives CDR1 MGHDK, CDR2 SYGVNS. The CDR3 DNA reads TGTGCCAGAGATACTTCAGGGGCATTGAACACTGAAGCTTTCTTT. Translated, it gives CARDTSGALNTEAFF.

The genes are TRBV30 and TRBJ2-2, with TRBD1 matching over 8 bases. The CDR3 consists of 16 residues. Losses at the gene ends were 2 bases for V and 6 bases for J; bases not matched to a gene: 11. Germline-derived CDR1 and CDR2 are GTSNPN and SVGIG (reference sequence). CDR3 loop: CAWSIKGGQVSGELFF. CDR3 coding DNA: TGTGCCTGGAGTATAAAAGGGGGACAGGTTTCCGGGGAGCTGTTTTTT.